This TCR beta chain was sequenced for a study of vaccination and CD4 T cells after COVID-19. Background on the study: Overlapping peptides covering the spike proteins of SARS-CoV-2, HCoV-NL63, HCoV-OC43 and HCoV-229E were added to stimulate cells.

Specified treatment: roughly 11-day PBMC culture with coronavirus spike peptide pools or control peptides (ViraFEST assay). The unexposed donor gave CD4+ T cells before the COVID-19 pandemic (2011-2018). Peptide-pool expansion of antigen-specific T cells preceded TCR sequencing in ViraFEST. This CDR3 has 16 residues. V shed 5 bases, J shed 4 bases, and the junction held 8 bases outside the gene matches. Germline V CDR1 and CDR2: SNHLY, FYNNEI. Cultured CD4+ T-cell DNA underwent Oncomine TCR Beta short-read sequencing. Cultures of CD4+ T cells served as the source for extracting genomic DNA. TCRdb reanalysed the PCR reads using MiXCR and keeps one entry per CDR3 protein. The sample yields 7,000 to 8,500 distinct CDR3 sequences, around 40% seen once. A few counts support this clonotype. What it recognizes is unknown.

This chain joins TRBV2 and TRBJ1-2; TRBD1 matches at 12 bases. The source material was CD4+ T cells from blood, cultured in vitro. This clonotype originated in a human donor in good health. The DNA of the CDR3 is TGTGCCAGCAGTCCAGGGACAGGGGGCGCGGTCTATGGCTACACCTTC. Its protein product is CASSPGTGGAVYGYTF.